The clone carrying this TCR beta chain has more than one count but fewer than ten. The antigen remains undetermined. This sample is part of a study of early T cells in non-severe SARS-CoV-2 infection. Unique molecular identifiers were affixed to single, distinct cDNA molecules. From the 5' RACE reads, TCRdb called clonotypes with MiXCR, one entry per CDR3 protein. The sample consists of about 90,000 distinct CDR3 sequences, 12% of them appearing once. General study findings and limits: The VDJdb matching leaned toward anti-spike CD8 responses and overlooked private and CD4 specificities.

The CDR3 is 18 amino acids. V dropped 4 bases and J dropped 2 bases, with 22 bases sitting between them. Germline lookup yields CDR1 MNHEY and CDR2 SMNVEV (reference sequence). This receptor was obtained from an adult who was a healthcare worker with PCR-confirmed SARS-CoV-2 infection or an uninfected control (not recorded which). The sample here was whole blood, taken at baseline. The chain has TRBV27 and TRBJ2-3; tentatively, D is TRBD2 (6 bases). CDR3 in DNA: TGTGCCAGCAGTTCCCTCTACGGGACTCAGGCCTACACAGATACGCAGTATTTT. Protein: CASSSLYGTQAYTDTQYF.